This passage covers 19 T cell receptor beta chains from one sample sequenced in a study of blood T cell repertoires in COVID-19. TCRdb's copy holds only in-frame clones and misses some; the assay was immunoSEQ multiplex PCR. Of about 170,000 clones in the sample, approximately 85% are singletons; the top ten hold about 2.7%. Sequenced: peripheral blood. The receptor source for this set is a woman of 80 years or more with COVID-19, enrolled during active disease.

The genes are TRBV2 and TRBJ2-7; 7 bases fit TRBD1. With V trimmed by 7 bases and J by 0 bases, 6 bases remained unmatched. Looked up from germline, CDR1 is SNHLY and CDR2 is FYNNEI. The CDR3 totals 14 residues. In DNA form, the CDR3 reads TGTGCCAGCATCCAGACAGGGTACTCCTACGAGCAGTACTTC. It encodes CASIQTGYSYEQYF.

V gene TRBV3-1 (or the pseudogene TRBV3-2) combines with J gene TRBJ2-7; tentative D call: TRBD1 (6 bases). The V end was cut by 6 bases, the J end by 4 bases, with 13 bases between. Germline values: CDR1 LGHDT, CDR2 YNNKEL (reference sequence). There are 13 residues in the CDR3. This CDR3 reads CASSRTEGYEQYF. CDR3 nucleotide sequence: TGTGCCAGCAGTCGGACAGAGGGATACGAGCAGTACTTC.

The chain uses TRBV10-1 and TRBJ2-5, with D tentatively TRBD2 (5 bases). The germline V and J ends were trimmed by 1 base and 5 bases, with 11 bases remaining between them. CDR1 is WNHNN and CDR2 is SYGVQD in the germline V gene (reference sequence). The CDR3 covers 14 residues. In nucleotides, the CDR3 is TGCGCCAGCAGTGAGTGGCCTGAGCGGGAGACCCAGTACTTC. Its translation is CASSEWPERETQYF.

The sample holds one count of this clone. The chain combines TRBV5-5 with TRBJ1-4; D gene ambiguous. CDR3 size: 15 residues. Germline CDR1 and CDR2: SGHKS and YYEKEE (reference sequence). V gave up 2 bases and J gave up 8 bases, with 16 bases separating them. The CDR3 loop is CASSFLGGLGEKLFF. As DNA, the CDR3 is TGTGCCAGCAGCTTTTTAGGAGGGCTAGGCGAAAAACTGTTTTTT.

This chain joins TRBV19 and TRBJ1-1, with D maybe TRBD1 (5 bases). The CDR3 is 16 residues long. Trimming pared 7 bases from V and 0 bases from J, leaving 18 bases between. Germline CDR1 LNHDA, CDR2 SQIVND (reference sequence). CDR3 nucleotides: TGTGCCAGTAAGAGAGTGGGCGGGGCCTTGAACACTGAAGCTTTCTTT. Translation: CASKRVGGALNTEAFF.

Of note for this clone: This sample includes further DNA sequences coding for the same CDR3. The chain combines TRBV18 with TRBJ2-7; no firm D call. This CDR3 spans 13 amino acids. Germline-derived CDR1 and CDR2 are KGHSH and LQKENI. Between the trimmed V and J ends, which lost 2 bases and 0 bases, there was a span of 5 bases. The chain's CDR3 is CASSPGPSYEQYF. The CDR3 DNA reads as TGTGCCAGCTCACCAGGCCCCTCCTACGAGCAGTACTTC.

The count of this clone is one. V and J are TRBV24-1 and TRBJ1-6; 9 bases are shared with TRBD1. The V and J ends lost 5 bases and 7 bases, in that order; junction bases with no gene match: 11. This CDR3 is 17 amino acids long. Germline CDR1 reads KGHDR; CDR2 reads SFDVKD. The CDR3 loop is CATSVRGDRDVNSPLHF. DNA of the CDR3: TGTGCCACCAGTGTCCGGGGGGACAGGGATGTAAATTCACCCCTCCACTTT.

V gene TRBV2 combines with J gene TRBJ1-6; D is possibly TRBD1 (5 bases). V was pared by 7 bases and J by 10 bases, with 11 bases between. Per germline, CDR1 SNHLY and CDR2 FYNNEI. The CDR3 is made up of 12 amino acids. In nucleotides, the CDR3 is TGTGCCAGCACTACGGGGGTCTCACCCCTCCACTTT. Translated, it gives CASTTGVSPLHF.

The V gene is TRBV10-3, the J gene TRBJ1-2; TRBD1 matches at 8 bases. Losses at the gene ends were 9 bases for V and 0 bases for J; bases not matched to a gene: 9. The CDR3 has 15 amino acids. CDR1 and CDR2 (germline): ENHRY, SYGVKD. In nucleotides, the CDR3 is TGTGCCATTAGTAAGATGACAGGGGCTAACTATGGCTACACCTTC. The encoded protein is CAISKMTGANYGYTF.

CDR3 region: CSAYSWETQYF. The CDR3 DNA is TGCAGTGCTTACTCGTGGGAGACCCAGTACTTC. This sequence joins TRBV20-1 and TRBJ2-5; D call uncertain. The CDR3 runs 11 residues. The germline V gene has CDR1 DFQATT and CDR2 SNEGSKA (reference sequence). V lost 5 bases to trimming and J lost 5 bases, with 9 bases between them.

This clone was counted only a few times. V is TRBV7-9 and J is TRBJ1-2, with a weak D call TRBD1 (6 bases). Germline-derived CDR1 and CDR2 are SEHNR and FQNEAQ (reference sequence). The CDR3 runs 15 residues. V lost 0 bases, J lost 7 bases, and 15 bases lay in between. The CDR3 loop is CASSLAQGIDSGYTF. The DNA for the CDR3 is TGTGCCAGCAGCTTAGCGCAGGGGATTGATTCTGGCTACACCTTC.

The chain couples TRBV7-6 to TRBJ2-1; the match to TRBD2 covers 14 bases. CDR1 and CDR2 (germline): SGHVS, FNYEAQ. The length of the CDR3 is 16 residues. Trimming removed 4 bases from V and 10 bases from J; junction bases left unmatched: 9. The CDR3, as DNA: TGTGCCAGCAGCTCACTGACTAGCGGGGGGGCGGGAGAGCAGTTCTTC. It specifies CASSSLTSGGAGEQFF.

Here the CDR3 DNA reads TGTGCCAGCAGCTTGTCACTAGCGGGGGGGCCCAGGACAGATACGCAGTATTTT. The encoded protein is CASSLSLAGGPRTDTQYF. V is TRBV7-2 and J is TRBJ2-3; TRBD2 matches 13 bases. CDR1 and CDR2 from the germline V gene are SGHTA and FQGNSA. V shed 3 bases, J shed 3 bases, and the junction held 9 bases outside the gene matches. This CDR3 contains 18 residues.

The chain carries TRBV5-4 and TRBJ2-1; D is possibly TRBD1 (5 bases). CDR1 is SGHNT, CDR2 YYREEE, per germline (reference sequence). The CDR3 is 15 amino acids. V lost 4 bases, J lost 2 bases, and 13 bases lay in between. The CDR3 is CASSQKQVPYNEQFF. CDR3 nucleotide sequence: TGTGCCAGCAGCCAGAAACAGGTTCCCTACAATGAGCAGTTCTTC.

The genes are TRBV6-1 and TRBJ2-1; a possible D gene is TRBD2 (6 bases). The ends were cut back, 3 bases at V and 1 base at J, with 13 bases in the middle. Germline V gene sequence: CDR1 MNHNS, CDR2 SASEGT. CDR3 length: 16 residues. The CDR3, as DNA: TGTGCCAGCAGTGAGAGCGGAGGGGAGTCCTACAATGAGCAGTTCTTC. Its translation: CASSESGGESYNEQFF.

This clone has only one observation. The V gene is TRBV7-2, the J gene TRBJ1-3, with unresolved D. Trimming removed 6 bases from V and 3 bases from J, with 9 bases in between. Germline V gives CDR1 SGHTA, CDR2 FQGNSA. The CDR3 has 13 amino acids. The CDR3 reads CASRLTGGNTIYF. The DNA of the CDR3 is TGTGCCAGCAGGTTAACCGGTGGAAACACCATATATTTT.

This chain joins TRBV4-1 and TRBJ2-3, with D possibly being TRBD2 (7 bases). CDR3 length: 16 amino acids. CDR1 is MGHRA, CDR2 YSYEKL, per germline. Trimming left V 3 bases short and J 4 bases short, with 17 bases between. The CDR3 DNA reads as TGCGCCAGCAGCCATTTGGGGGGGGCGGGTGCAGATACGCAGTATTTT. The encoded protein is CASSHLGGAGADTQYF.

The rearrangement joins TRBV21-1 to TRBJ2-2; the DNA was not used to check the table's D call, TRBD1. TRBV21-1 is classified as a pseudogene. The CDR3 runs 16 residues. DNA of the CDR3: TGTGCCAGCAGCAAAGGTAGGTCAGGGTCCACCGGGGAGCTGTTTTTT. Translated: CASSKGRSGSTGELFF.

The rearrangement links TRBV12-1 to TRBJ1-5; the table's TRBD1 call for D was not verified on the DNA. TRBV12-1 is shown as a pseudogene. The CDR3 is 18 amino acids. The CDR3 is CASSCHETHRDRNQPQHF. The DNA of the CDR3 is TGTGCCAGCAGCTGCCACGAAACCCACCGGGACAGAAATCAGCCCCAGCATTTT.